This is a list of T cell receptor beta chains from one sample in a study of beta chain features in type 1 diabetes. Profiling relied on immunoSEQ multiplex PCR, and the TCRdb table lists in-frame clones only, not all of them. The table has over 150,000 clones, 7% to 9% seen once. The material sequenced was central memory CD4+ T cells from blood. These TCRs come from a man aged 18 to 29 with type 1 diabetes. The CDR3 runs from the conserved cysteine through the conserved F or W. A D gene is named only where the DNA matches it firmly. Rows may omit the clone size; those that give it use once, few, many or a size class.

v_gene: TRBV2; j_gene: TRBJ1-4; d_gene: -; abundance: -; CDR3aa: CASSDRGSNEKLFF; CDR3nt: TGTGCCAGCAGTGACAGGGGATCTAATGAAAAACTGTTTTTT
v_gene: TRBV5-6; j_gene: TRBJ2-1; d_gene: -; abundance: -; CDR3aa: CASSLRDSLYNEQFF; CDR3nt: TGTGCCAGCAGCTTGCGGGACTCGCTCTACAATGAGCAGTTCTTC
v_gene: TRBV30; j_gene: TRBJ1-1; d_gene: -; abundance: few; CDR3aa: CAWATAGTGELGEAFF; CDR3nt: TGTGCCTGGGCTACGGCCGGGACGGGAGAACTGGGTGAAGCTTTCTTT
v_gene: TRBV30; j_gene: TRBJ1-3; d_gene: -; abundance: -; CDR3aa: CAWSAPGTGNTIYF; CDR3nt: TGTGCCTGGAGTGCTCCGGGAACTGGAAACACCATATATTTT
v_gene: TRBV11-2; j_gene: TRBJ1-4; d_gene: -; abundance: -; CDR3aa: CASTRDIDEKLFF; CDR3nt: TGTGCCAGCACCCGGGACATCGATGAAAAACTGTTTTTT
v_gene: TRBV29-1; j_gene: TRBJ1-1; d_gene: -; abundance: -; CDR3aa: CSVEYRPGTEAFF; CDR3nt: TGCAGCGTTGAATACCGGCCGGGCACTGAAGCTTTCTTT
v_gene: TRBV30; j_gene: TRBJ1-6; d_gene: -; abundance: few; CDR3aa: CAWRTGSPLHF; CDR3nt: TGTGCCTGGAGAACTGGTTCACCCCTCCACTTT
v_gene: TRBV29-1; j_gene: TRBJ2-2; d_gene: -; abundance: many; CDR3aa: CSVGERTGELFF; CDR3nt: TGCAGCGTTGGGGAGCGGACCGGGGAGCTGTTTTTT
v_gene: TRBV7-9; j_gene: TRBJ1-1; d_gene: -; abundance: few; CDR3aa: CASSPLGHSNTEAFF; CDR3nt: TGTGCCAGCAGCCCCCTGGGACACTCGAACACTGAAGCTTTCTTT
v_gene: TRBV29-1; j_gene: TRBJ2-7; d_gene: TRBD1; abundance: many; CDR3aa: CSVIGQGYEQYF; CDR3nt: TGCAGCGTTATTGGACAGGGCTACGAGCAGTACTTC
v_gene: TRBV9; j_gene: TRBJ1-2; d_gene: -; abundance: -; CDR3aa: CASRGGGPYGYTF; CDR3nt: TGTGCCAGCAGGGGGGGTGGGCCCTATGGCTACACCTTC
v_gene: TRBV6-6; j_gene: TRBJ2-1; d_gene: -; abundance: -; CDR3aa: CASRSPGAYNEQFF; CDR3nt: TGTGCCAGCAGGTCGCCGGGGGCCTACAATGAGCAGTTCTTC
v_gene: TRBV15; j_gene: TRBJ2-7; d_gene: -; abundance: -; CDR3aa: CATSLAAGLSYEQYF; CDR3nt: TGTGCCACCAGCCTCGCCGCAGGGCTTTCCTACGAGCAGTACTTC
v_gene: TRBV6-1; j_gene: TRBJ1-5; d_gene: TRBD1; abundance: few; CDR3aa: CASSAWGTGKSNQPQHF; CDR3nt: TGTGCCAGCAGTGCCTGGGGGACAGGGAAGAGCAATCAGCCCCAGCATTTT
v_gene: TRBV18; j_gene: TRBJ2-5; d_gene: TRBD1; abundance: -; CDR3aa: CASSPRTGVQETQYF; CDR3nt: TGTGCCAGCTCACCACGGACAGGGGTCCAAGAGACCCAGTACTTC
v_gene: TRBV28; j_gene: TRBJ1-1; d_gene: TRBD1; abundance: few; CDR3aa: CASSPSDRGPEAFF; CDR3nt: TGTGCCAGCAGTCCCTCGGACAGGGGGCCTGAAGCTTTCTTT
v_gene: TRBV7-6; j_gene: TRBJ2-5; d_gene: TRBD2; abundance: -; CDR3aa: CASSLGGRGGETQYF; CDR3nt: TGTGCCAGCAGCTTAGGGGGACGGGGAGGGGAGACCCAGTACTTC
v_gene: TRBV30; j_gene: TRBJ2-5; d_gene: TRBD2; abundance: -; CDR3aa: CAWGGLAGETQYF; CDR3nt: TGTGCCTGGGGGGGACTAGCGGGAGAGACCCAGTACTTC
v_gene: TRBV7-2; j_gene: TRBJ1-6; d_gene: -; abundance: few; CDR3aa: CASSLSGGGNSPLHF; CDR3nt: TGTGCCAGCAGCTTATCTGGGGGCGGAAATTCACCCCTCCACTTT
v_gene: TRBV9; j_gene: TRBJ2-7; d_gene: -; abundance: -; CDR3aa: CASSVGSQGTYEQYF; CDR3nt: TGTGCCAGCAGCGTAGGAAGCCAGGGGACCTACGAGCAGTACTTC
v_gene: TRBV30; j_gene: TRBJ2-2; d_gene: -; abundance: few; CDR3aa: CAWSVRWGRGSGELFF; CDR3nt: TGTGCCTGGAGTGTGAGATGGGGCAGGGGCAGCGGGGAGCTGTTTTTT
v_gene: TRBV5-4; j_gene: TRBJ2-3; d_gene: TRBD2; abundance: few; CDR3aa: CASSPLAGGIDTQYF; CDR3nt: TGTGCCAGCAGCCCCCTAGCGGGAGGGATAGATACGCAGTATTTT
v_gene: TRBV18; j_gene: TRBJ2-1; d_gene: -; abundance: many; CDR3aa: CASSGLDSGQFF; CDR3nt: TGTGCCAGCTCAGGACTCGATTCCGGGCAGTTCTTC
v_gene: TRBV18; j_gene: TRBJ2-6; d_gene: -; abundance: -; CDR3aa: CASSLTGFSGANVLTF; CDR3nt: TGTGCCAGCTCGCTAACAGGGTTCTCTGGGGCCAACGTCCTGACTTTC
v_gene: TRBV2; j_gene: TRBJ2-7; d_gene: TRBD1; abundance: few; CDR3aa: CASSEPGQGASYEQYF; CDR3nt: TGTGCCAGCAGTGAACCTGGGCAGGGGGCATCCTACGAGCAGTACTTC
v_gene: TRBV19; j_gene: TRBJ1-1; d_gene: TRBD1; abundance: few; CDR3aa: CASSPRTGWDGTEAFF; CDR3nt: TGTGCCAGTAGTCCTCGGACAGGGTGGGATGGCACTGAAGCTTTCTTT
v_gene: TRBV7-8; j_gene: TRBJ2-3; d_gene: TRBD2; abundance: -; CDR3aa: CASSLSGGPDTQYF; CDR3nt: TGTGCCAGCAGCTTGAGCGGGGGGCCAGATACGCAGTATTTT
v_gene: TRBV14; j_gene: TRBJ2-2; d_gene: -; abundance: -; CDR3aa: CASSRREVGELFF; CDR3nt: TGTGCCAGCAGCCGAAGGGAGGTAGGGGAGCTGTTTTTT
v_gene: TRBV11-2; j_gene: TRBJ2-3; d_gene: TRBD1; abundance: -; CDR3aa: CASSLDQLQGAQYF; CDR3nt: TGTGCCAGCAGCTTAGATCAGTTACAGGGGGCGCAGTATTTT
v_gene: TRBV5-4; j_gene: TRBJ2-5; d_gene: -; abundance: -; CDR3aa: CASSSEWETQYF; CDR3nt: TGTGCCAGCAGCTCAGAATGGGAGACCCAGTACTTC
v_gene: TRBV7-2; j_gene: TRBJ1-2; d_gene: -; abundance: -; CDR3aa: CASSLDTQNLYTF; CDR3nt: TGTGCCAGCAGCTTAGATACACAGAACCTTTACACCTTC
v_gene: TRBV28; j_gene: TRBJ2-1; d_gene: -; abundance: -; CDR3aa: CASSRYGQVRNEQFF; CDR3nt: TGTGCCAGCAGCCGTTACGGACAAGTACGGAATGAGCAGTTCTTC
v_gene: TRBV5-6; j_gene: TRBJ2-3; d_gene: TRBD1; abundance: -; CDR3aa: CASSWTGPDTQYF; CDR3nt: TGTGCCAGCAGTTGGACAGGGCCAGATACGCAGTATTTT
v_gene: TRBV28; j_gene: TRBJ2-2; d_gene: TRBD1; abundance: -; CDR3aa: CASSPPTGRGELFF; CDR3nt: TGTGCCAGCAGTCCGCCGACAGGGCGCGGGGAGCTGTTTTTT
v_gene: TRBV7-9; j_gene: TRBJ2-1; d_gene: TRBD2; abundance: -; CDR3aa: CASSPGTSGGADEQFF; CDR3nt: TGTGCCAGCAGCCCGGGGACTAGCGGGGGGGCGGATGAGCAGTTCTTC
v_gene: TRBV6-5; j_gene: TRBJ2-5; d_gene: -; abundance: few; CDR3aa: CASSSPSTAQETQYF; CDR3nt: TGTGCCAGCAGTTCGCCCTCGACAGCCCAAGAGACCCAGTACTTC
v_gene: TRBV2; j_gene: TRBJ2-1; d_gene: -; abundance: few; CDR3aa: CASSRVVSYNEQFF; CDR3nt: TGTGCCAGCAGTCGGGTAGTATCCTACAATGAGCAGTTCTTC
v_gene: TRBV19; j_gene: TRBJ2-6; d_gene: TRBD1; abundance: -; CDR3aa: CASSIVRDRASGANVLTF; CDR3nt: TGTGCCAGTAGTATAGTCCGGGACAGGGCGTCCGGGGCCAACGTCCTGACTTTC
v_gene: TRBV5-1; j_gene: TRBJ2-5; d_gene: -; abundance: -; CDR3aa: CASSLGDSQETQYF; CDR3nt: TGCGCCAGCAGCTTGGGGGACTCACAAGAGACCCAGTACTTC
v_gene: TRBV9; j_gene: TRBJ2-1; d_gene: TRBD1; abundance: few; CDR3aa: CASSLDRGPDNEQFF; CDR3nt: TGTGCCAGCAGCCTCGACAGGGGCCCCGACAATGAGCAGTTCTTC